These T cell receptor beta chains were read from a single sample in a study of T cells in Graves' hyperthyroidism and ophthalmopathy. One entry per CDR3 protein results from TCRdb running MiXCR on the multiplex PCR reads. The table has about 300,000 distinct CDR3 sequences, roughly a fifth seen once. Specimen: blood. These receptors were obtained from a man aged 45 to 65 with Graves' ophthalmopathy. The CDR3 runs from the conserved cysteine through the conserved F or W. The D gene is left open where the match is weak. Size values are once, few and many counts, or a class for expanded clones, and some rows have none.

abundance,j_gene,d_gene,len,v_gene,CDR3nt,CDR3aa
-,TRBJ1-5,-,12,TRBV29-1,TGCAGCGTTGGGGGGGGAAATCAGCCCCAGCATTTT,CSVGGGNQPQHF
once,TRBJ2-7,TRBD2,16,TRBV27,TGTGCCAGCAGTTTCGCTGGGACTAGCGGTCCCTACGAGCAGTACTTC,CASSFAGTSGPYEQYF
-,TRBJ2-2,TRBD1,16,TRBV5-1,TGCGCCAGCAGCTTGTCGGGACAGCGGAACACCGGGGAGCTGTTTTTT,CASSLSGQRNTGELFF
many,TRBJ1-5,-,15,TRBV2,TGTGCCAGCAGTGAAGAGGGATATAGCAATCAGCCCCAGCATTTT,CASSEEGYSNQPQHF
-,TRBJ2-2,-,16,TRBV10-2,TGCGCCGCCAGCGAGGGGGGGGGGGCTAACACCGGGGAGCTGTTTTTT,CAASEGGGANTGELFF
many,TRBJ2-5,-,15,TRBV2,TGTGCCAGCAGTGACGGGCTAGCATACCAAGAGACCCAGTACTTC,CASSDGLAYQETQYF
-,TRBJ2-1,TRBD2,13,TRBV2,TGTGCCAGCGGAGGGAGGGCCGCGAATGAGCAGTTCTTC,CASGGRAANEQFF
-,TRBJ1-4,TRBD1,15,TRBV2,TGTGCCAGCAATCAAGAAGGGGACAGAAATGAAAAACTGTTTTTT,CASNQEGDRNEKLFF
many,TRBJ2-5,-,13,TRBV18,TGTGCCAGCTCCCTTACCAGTCGAGAGACCCAGTACTTC,CASSLTSRETQYF
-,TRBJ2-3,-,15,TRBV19,TGTGCCAGTAGCCCGGGACCCATGCCGTCAGATACGCAGTATTTT,CASSPGPMPSDTQYF
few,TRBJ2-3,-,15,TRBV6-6,TGTGCCAGCAGTTACCGCAGGGGAGGGACAGATACGCAGTATTTT,CASSYRRGGTDTQYF
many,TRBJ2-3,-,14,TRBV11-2,TGTGCCAGCAGCTTAGCTCCTCTCACAGATACGCAGTATTTT,CASSLAPLTDTQYF
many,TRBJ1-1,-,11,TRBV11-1,TGTGCCAGCAGGAGGGGCAGTGAAGCTTTCTTT,CASRRGSEAFF
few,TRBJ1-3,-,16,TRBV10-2,TGCGCCAGCACCCCTTTGGGGGCCCCCTCTGGAAACACCATATATTTT,CASTPLGAPSGNTIYF
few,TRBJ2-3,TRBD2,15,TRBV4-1,TGCGCCAGCAGCCCGCCGGCGGGAGGGTTAGATACGCAGTATTTT,CASSPPAGGLDTQYF
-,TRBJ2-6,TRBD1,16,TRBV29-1,TGCAGCGCCCAGGGGGCGGATTACTCTGGGGCCAACGTCCTGACTTTC,CSAQGADYSGANVLTF
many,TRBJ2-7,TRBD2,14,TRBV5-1,TGCGCCAGCAGGCTAGCGGGAGAATTCGACGAGCAGTACTTC,CASRLAGEFDEQYF
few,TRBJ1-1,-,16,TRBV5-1,TGCGCCAGCAGCTTGGCCGGCAGGGGCAGGAACACTGAAGCTTTCTTT,CASSLAGRGRNTEAFF
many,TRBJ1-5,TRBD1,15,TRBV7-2,TGTGCCAGCAGCCCTTTCAGGGGGTCCCATCAGCCCCAGCATTTT,CASSPFRGSHQPQHF
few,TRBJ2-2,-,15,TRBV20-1,TGCAGTGCTAGAGATGTTCAGAATCGCCCCGGGGAGCTGTTTTTT,CSARDVQNRPGELFF
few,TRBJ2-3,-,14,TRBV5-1,TGCGCCAGCAGCTTGGGGATAAGCACAGATACGCAGTATTTT,CASSLGISTDTQYF
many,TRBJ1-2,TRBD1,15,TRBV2,TGTGCCAGCCATCAGGACAGGGCGGTGGGCTATGGCTACACCTTC,CASHQDRAVGYGYTF
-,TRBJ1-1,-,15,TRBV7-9,TGTGCCAGCAGCTTAGCAGGAACTTTGAACACTGAAGCTTTCTTT,CASSLAGTLNTEAFF
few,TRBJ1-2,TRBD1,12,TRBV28,TGTGCCAGCAGGAACAGGGGGCGAGGCTACACCTTC,CASRNRGRGYTF
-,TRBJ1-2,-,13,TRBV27,TGTGCCAGCAGTTCTTCAAACTGGGGCGGCTACACCTTC,CASSSSNWGGYTF
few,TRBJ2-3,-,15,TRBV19,TGTGCCAGTAGTACGGGGGACCTCTTCACAGATACGCAGTATTTT,CASSTGDLFTDTQYF
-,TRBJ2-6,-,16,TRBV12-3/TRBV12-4,TGTGCCAGCAGTTTATCGGGCAGCTCTGGGGCCAACGTCCTGACTTTC,CASSLSGSSGANVLTF
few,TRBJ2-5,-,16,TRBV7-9,TGTGCCAGCAGCCACCGGTCGGGACAACACTGGGAGACCCAGTACTTC,CASSHRSGQHWETQYF
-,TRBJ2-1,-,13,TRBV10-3,TGTGCCATCAGTGATCGGAACTCGGATGAGCAGTTCTTC,CAISDRNSDEQFF
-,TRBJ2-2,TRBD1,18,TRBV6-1,TGTGCCAGCAGTGAGAGACCTCCGGAGACAGGGGACACCGGGGAGCTGTTTTTT,CASSERPPETGDTGELFF
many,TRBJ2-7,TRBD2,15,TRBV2,TGTGCCAGCAGCACCCCAAGCGGGATGGGCTACGAGCAGTACTTC,CASSTPSGMGYEQYF
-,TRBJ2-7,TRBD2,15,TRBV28,TGTGCCAGCAGCCAACTAGCGGGTAGCTCCTACGAGCAGTACTTC,CASSQLAGSSYEQYF
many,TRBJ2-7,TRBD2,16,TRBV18,TGTGCCAGCTCACCTCGGACTAGCGGGAGGGGCGACGAGCAGTACTTC,CASSPRTSGRGDEQYF
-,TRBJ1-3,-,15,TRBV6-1,TGTGCCAGCAGGGACAGCTACAACTCTGGAAACACCATATATTTT,CASRDSYNSGNTIYF
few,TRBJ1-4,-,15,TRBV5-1,TGCGCCAGCAGCTTTAATGTGGGGGGTGATGAAAAACTGTTTTTT,CASSFNVGGDEKLFF
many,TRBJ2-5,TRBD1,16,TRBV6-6,TGTGCCAGCAGTTACTCGATGCGACAGGGGAAAGAGACCCAGTACTTC,CASSYSMRQGKETQYF
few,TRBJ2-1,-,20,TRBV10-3,TGTGCCATCAGGGGACAGGGGAAAGGACTAGCGGCAAGCTCCTACAATGAGCAGTTCTTC,CAIRGQGKGLAASSYNEQFF
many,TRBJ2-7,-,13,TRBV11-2,TGTGCCAGCAGCTTCCAGACTTTGAACGAGCAGTACTTC,CASSFQTLNEQYF
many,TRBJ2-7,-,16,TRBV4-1,TGCGCCAGCAGCATGACCTTCGTCAGGGAAGGCGACGAGCAGTACTTC,CASSMTFVREGDEQYF
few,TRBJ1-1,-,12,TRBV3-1,TGTGCCAGCAATGCCGGGAACACTGAAGCTTTCTTT,CASNAGNTEAFF
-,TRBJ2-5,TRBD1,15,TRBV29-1,TGCAGCGTTGAAGCGACAGGGAGAGGGTCGGAGACCCAGTACTTC,CSVEATGRGSETQYF
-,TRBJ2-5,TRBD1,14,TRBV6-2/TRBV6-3,TGTGCCAGCAGTGGTGGGACAGCCCAAGAGACCCAGTACTTC,CASSGGTAQETQYF
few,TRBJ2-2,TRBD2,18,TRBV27,TGTGCCAGCCGGACCGGGACTAGCGGGAGTTGGTTCGCCGGGGAGCTGTTTTTT,CASRTGTSGSWFAGELFF
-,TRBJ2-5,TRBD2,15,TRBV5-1,TGCGCCAGCAGCCTCCTGACTAGCGGCCAAGAGACCCAGTACTTC,CASSLLTSGQETQYF
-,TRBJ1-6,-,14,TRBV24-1,TGTGCCACCAGTGACCCGGACAGATATTCACCCCTCCACTTT,CATSDPDRYSPLHF
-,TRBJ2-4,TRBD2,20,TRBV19,TGTGCCAGTACCACCTTCCCCCGTGCTAGCGGGGTACTAGCCAAAAACATTCAGTACTTC,CASTTFPRASGVLAKNIQYF
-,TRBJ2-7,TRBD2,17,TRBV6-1,TGTGCCAGCAGTGTCCGACTAGCGGGAGACAACCAGGACGAGCAGTACTTC,CASSVRLAGDNQDEQYF
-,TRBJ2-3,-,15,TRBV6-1,TGTGCCAGCAGTGACCAGGGAGAGGGGACAGATACGCAGTATTTT,CASSDQGEGTDTQYF
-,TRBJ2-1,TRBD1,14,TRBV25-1,TGTGCCAGCAGTGAAGCCACTCAGGGGGCTGGGCAGTTCTTC,CASSEATQGAGQFF
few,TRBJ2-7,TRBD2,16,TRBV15,TGTGCCACCAGCAGAGATATAGGACTAGCGGGAGACGTGCAGTACTTC,CATSRDIGLAGDVQYF
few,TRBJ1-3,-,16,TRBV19,TGTGCCAGTAGCCGTGGGCGTGCTGAGTCTGGAAACACCATATATTTT,CASSRGRAESGNTIYF
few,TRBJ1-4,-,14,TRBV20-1,TGCAGTGCTAGAGTTGACCTTCTCGGAGAAAAACTGTTTTTT,CSARVDLLGEKLFF
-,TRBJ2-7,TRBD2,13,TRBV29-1,TGCAGCGCCTCCAGCGGGAGGGCCTACGAGCAGTACTTC,CSASSGRAYEQYF